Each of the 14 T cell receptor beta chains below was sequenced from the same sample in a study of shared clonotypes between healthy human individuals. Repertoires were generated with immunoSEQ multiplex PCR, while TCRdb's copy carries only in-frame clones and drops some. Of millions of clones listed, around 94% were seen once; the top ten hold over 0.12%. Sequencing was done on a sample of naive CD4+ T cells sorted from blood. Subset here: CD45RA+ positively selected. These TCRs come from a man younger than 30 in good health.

CDR3 sequence (DNA): TGTGCCAGCAGTTTAAGGGACAGGGGACCAGGGAAACTGTTTTTT. It is translated as CASSLRDRGPGKLFF. The J gene is TRBJ1-4, the V gene TRBV28; 10 bases fit TRBD1. Germline trimming cut 2 bases from V and 11 bases from J; bases unmatched to any gene: 8. Per the germline V gene, CDR1 is MDHEN and CDR2 is SYDVKM. CDR3 length: 15 residues.

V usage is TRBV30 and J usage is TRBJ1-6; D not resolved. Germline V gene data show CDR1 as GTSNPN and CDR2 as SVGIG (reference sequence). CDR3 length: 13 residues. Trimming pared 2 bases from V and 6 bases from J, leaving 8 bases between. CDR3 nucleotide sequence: TGTGCCTGGAGTCAGAGGAGTAATTCACCCCTCCACTTT. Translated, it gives CAWSQRSNSPLHF.

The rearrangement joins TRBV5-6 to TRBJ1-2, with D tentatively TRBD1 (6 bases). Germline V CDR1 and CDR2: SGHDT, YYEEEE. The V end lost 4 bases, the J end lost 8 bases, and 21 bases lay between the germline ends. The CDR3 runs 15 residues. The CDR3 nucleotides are TGTGCCAGCAGCCATGATACTACTCAGGGGAGCGGCTACACCTTC. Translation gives CASSHDTTQGSGYTF. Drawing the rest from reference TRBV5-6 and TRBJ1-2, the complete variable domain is DAGVTQSPTHLIKTRGQQVTLRCSPKSGHDTVSWYQQALGQGPQFIFQYYEEEERQRGNFPDRFSGHQFPNYSSELNVNALLLGDSALYLCASSHDTTQGSGYTFGSGTRLTVV.

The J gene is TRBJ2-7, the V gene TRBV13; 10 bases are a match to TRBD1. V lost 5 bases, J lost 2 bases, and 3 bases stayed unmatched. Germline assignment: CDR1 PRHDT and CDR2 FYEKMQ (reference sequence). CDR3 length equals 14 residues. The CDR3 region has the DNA TGTGCCAGCAGCATTGGACAGGGGGCCTACGAGCAGTACTTC. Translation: CASSIGQGAYEQYF.

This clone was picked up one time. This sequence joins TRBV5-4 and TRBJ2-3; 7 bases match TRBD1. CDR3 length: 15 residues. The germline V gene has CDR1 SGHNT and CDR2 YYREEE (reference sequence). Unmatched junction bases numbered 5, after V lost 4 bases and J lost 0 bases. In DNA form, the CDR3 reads TGTGCCAGCAGCGACGGACAGGTCAGCACAGATACGCAGTATTTT. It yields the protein CASSDGQVSTDTQYF. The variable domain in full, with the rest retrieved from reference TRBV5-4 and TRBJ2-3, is ETGVTQSPTHLIKTRGQQVTLRCSSQSGHNTVSWYQQALGQGPQFIFQYYREEENGRGNFPPRFSGLQFPNYSSELNVNALELDDSALYLCASSDGQVSTDTQYFGPGTRLTVL.

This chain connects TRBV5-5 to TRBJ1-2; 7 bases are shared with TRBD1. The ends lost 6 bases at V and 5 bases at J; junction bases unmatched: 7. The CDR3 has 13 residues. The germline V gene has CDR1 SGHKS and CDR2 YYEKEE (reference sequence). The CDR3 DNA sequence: TGTGCCAGCAAGTTACAGGGGATGTATGGCTACACCTTC. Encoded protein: CASKLQGMYGYTF.

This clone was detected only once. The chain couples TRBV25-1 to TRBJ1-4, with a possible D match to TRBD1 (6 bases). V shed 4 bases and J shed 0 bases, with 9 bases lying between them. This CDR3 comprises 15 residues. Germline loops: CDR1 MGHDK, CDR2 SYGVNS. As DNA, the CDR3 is TGTGCCAGCAGTGCAGGGACAACAACTAATGAAAAACTGTTTTTT. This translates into CASSAGTTTNEKLFF. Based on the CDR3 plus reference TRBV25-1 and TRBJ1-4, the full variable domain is EADIYQTPRYLVIGTGKKITLECSQTMGHDKMYWYQQDPGMELHLIHYSYGVNSTEKGDLSSESTVSRIRTEHFPLTLESARPSHTSQYLCASSAGTTTNEKLFFGSGTQLSVL.

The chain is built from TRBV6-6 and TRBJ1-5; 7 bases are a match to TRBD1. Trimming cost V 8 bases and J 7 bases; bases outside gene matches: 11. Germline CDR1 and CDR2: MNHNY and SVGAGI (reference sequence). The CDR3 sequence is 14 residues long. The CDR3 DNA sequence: TGTGCCAGCTTGGAGACAGGGTTTGGCCAGCCCCAGCATTTT. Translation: CASLETGFGQPQHF.

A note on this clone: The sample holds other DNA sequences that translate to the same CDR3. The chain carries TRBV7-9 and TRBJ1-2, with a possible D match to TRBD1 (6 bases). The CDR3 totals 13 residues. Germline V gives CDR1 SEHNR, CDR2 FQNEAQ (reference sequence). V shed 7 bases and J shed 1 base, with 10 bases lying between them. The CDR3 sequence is CASNPQGNYGYTF. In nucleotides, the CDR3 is TGTGCCAGCAATCCACAGGGTAACTATGGCTACACCTTC.

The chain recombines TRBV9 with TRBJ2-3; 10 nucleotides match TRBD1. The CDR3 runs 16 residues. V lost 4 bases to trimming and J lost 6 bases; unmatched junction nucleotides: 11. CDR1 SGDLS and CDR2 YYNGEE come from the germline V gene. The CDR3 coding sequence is TGTGCCAGCAGCAGTGCCATGACAGGGGGCGTTGATACGCAGTATTTT. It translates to CASSSAMTGGVDTQYF.

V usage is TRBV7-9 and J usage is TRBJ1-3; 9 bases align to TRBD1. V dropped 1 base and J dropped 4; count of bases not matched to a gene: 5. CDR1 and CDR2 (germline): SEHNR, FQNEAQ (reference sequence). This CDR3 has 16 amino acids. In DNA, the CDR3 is TGTGCCAGCAGCTTAGTTGACAGGGGGATCGGAAACACCATATATTTT. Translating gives CASSLVDRGIGNTIYF.

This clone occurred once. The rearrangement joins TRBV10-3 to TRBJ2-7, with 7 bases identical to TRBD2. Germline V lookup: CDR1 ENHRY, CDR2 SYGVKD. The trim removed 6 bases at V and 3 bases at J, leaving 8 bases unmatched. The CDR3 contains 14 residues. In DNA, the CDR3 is TGTGCCATCAGCGAGGGAGGGGTGATCTACGAGCAGTACTTC. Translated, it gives CAISEGGVIYEQYF.

The CDR3 nucleotides are TGTGCCAGCAGCGAAACCGGGACAGGGAACACCGGGGAGCTGTTTTTT. Amino acid sequence: CASSETGTGNTGELFF. V gene TRBV5-5 combines with J gene TRBJ2-2; the match to TRBD1 covers 8 bases. The trim removed 4 bases at V and 1 base at J, leaving 6 bases unmatched. The CDR3 spans 16 residues. Germline V CDR1 and CDR2: SGHKS, YYEKEE (reference sequence).

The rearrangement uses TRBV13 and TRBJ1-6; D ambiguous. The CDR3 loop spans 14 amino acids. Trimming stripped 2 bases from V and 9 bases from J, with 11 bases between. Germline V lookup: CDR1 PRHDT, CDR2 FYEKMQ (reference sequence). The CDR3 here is CASSLRQRSSPLHF. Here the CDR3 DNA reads TGTGCCAGCAGCTTAAGGCAGAGATCTTCACCCCTCCACTTT.